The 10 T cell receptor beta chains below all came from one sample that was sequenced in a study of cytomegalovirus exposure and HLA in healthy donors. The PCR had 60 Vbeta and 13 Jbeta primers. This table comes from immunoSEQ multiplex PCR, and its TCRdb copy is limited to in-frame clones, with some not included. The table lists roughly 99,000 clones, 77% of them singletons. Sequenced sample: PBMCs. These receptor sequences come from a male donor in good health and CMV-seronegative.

DNA of the CDR3: TGTGCCAGCAGTTTCTCCCTCGGCGGCTCCTACGAGCAGTACTTC. This encodes CASSFSLGGSYEQYF. The V call is TRBV6-5, the J call TRBJ2-7, with D hard to call. CDR3 length equals 15 residues. Trimming removed 4 bases at V and 0 bases at J, with 13 bases between. Germline values: CDR1 MNHEY, CDR2 SVGAGI.

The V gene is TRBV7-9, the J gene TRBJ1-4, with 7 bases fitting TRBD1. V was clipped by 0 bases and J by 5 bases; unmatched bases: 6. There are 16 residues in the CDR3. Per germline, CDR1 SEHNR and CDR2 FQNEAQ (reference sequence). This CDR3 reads CASSLASGTVNEKLFF. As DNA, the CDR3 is TGTGCCAGCAGCTTAGCGTCCGGGACAGTGAATGAAAAACTGTTTTTT.

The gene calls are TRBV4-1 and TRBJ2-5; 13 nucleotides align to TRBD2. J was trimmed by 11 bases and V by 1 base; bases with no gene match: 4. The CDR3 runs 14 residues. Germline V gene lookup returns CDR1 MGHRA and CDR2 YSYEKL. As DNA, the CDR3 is TGCGCCAGCAGCCAAGGCGGACTAGCGGGGGAGCAGTACTTC. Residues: CASSQGGLAGEQYF.

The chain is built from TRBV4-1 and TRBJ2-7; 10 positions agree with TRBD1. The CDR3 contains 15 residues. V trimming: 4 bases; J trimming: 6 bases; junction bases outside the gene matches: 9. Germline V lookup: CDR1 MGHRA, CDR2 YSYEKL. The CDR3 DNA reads TGCGCCAGCAGCCGGGGACAGGGGCCCTCGAGCGAGCAGTACTTC. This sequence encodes CASSRGQGPSSEQYF.

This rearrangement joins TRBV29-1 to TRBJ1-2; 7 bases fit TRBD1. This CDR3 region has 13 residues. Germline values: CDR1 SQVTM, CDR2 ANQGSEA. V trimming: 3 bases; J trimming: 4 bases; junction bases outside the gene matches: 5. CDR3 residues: CSVEGTVRYGYTF. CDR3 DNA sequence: TGCAGCGTTGAGGGGACAGTCCGCTATGGCTACACCTTC.

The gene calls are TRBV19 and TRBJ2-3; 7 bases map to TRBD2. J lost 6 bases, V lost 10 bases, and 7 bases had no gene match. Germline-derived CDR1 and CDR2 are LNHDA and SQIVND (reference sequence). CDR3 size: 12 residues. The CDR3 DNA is TGTGCCACGAGGGAGGGCCCCGATACGCAGTATTTT. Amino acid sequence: CATREGPDTQYF.

The CDR3 DNA sequence: TGTGCCAGCAGCAAAGAAAGGGGCGGCCTGAACACTGAAGCTTTCTTT. As protein: CASSKERGGLNTEAFF. The chain has TRBV21-1 and TRBJ1-1; no check of the table's D call, TRBD1, against the DNA was made. TRBV21-1 is listed as a pseudogene. The length of the CDR3 is 16 residues.

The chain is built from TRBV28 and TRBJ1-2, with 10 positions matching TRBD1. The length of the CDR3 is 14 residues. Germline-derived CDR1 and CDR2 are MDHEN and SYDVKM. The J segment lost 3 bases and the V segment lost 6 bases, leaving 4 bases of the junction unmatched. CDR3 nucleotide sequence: TGTGCCAGCAGGGGCGGGACAGGGGACTATGGCTACACCTTC. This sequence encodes CASRGGTGDYGYTF.

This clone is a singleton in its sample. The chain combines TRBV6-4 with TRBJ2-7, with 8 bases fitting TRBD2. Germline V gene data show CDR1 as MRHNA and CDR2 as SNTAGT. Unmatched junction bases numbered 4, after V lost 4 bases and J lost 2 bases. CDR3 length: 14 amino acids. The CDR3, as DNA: TGTGCCAGCAGTGTTCAAGCGGGAGCCTACGAGCAGTACTTC. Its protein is CASSVQAGAYEQYF.

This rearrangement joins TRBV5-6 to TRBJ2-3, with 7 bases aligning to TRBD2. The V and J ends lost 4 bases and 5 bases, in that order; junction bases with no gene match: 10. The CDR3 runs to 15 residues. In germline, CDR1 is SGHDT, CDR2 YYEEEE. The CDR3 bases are TGTGCCAGCAGCCGGGACTATGGGGTTGAAGATACGCAGTATTTT. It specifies CASSRDYGVEDTQYF.